This record covers a single TCR beta chain. Its specificity is not known. Sequenced by immunoSEQ multiplex PCR; TCRdb stores in-frame clones only, minus some. The sample includes over 85,000 clones, 80% to 95% of them seen just once. This sample is part of a study of siplizumab effects on memory and regulatory T cells. Overall study findings and caveats: Unstimulated subsets captured only a minor fraction of alloreactive clones. Naive T cells seemed more diverse than memory cells and seemed major alloresponse contributors. No naive or memory phenotype could be assigned to roughly 75-95% of proliferating clones.

With 5 bases removed from V and 0 bases from J, the gap between germline ends came to 17 bases. The CDR3 is 16 amino acids. Germline loops: CDR1 SEHNR, CDR2 FQNEAQ (reference sequence). The V and J genes are TRBV7-9 and TRBJ2-7, with D possibly being TRBD1 (6 bases). This sequence was found in a human donor in good health. What was sequenced was CD8+ T cells sorted from blood. DNA of the CDR3: TGTGCCAGCAGCACAACCGGGACATCCCGCTCCTACGAGCAGTACTTC. Amino acid sequence: CASSTTGTSRSYEQYF.